This T cell receptor (beta chain) was identified in a study of T cell changes during pregnancy in multiple sclerosis (dated by TCRdb to between 2017 and 2020). With regard to the full study: The study looked at changes in the T cell repertoire across pregnancy in women with multiple sclerosis.

This clone was seen just once. This receptor's antigen is unknown. No qualities accompany the bases; no much larger clone lies one base away. The library was made by the immunoSEQ multiplex PCR assay. Imported from immuneACCESS, the table was reduced by TCRdb to in-frame sequences with V and J called. These copies leave out some clones; in studies compared against another copy, an unresolved V gene accounts for under half, and the cause of the remainder is not known. In this sample the table shows roughly 100,000 clones, about nine tenths of which occur a single time. The top ten constitute about 1.7% of the sample. Taken from the germline V gene (reference sequence), the CDR1 and CDR2 loops are SGHKS and YYEKEE. There are 13 amino acids in the CDR3, from cysteine to phenylalanine inclusive. The sequence is cut down to CDR3 DNA, 39 bases in frame from base 1. V lost 0 bases and J lost 7 bases; the stretch between them is 10 bases long.

The source was peripheral blood, collected after pregnancy. Recombination linked TRBV5-5 to TRBJ1-1; TRBD1 is a possible D gene, resting on 5 matching bases. The TCR comes from a female donor in good health, enrolled as a control in a pregnancy study. The CDR3 loop reads CASSLEQVIEAFF. Read as DNA, the sequence is TGTGCCAGCAGCTTGGAACAGGTGATTGAAGCTTTCTTT.